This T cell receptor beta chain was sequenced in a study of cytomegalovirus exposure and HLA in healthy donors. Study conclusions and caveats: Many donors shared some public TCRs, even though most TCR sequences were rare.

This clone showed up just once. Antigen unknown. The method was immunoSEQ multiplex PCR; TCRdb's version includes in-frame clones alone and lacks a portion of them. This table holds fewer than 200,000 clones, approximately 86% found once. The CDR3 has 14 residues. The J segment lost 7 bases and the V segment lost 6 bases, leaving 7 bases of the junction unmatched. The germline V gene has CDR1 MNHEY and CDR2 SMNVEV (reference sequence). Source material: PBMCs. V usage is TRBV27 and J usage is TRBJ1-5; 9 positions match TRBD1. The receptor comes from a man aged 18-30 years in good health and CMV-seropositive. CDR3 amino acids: CASRPGQGPQPQHF. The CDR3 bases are TGTGCCAGCAGGCCGGGACAGGGACCCCAGCCCCAGCATTTT.